Below are 5 T cell receptor beta chains sequenced from a single sample in a study of shared clonotypes between healthy human individuals. Sequencing was performed with immunoSEQ multiplex PCR; in TCRdb, only in-frame clones are kept and a portion is missing. The sample lists around 500,000 clones, more than 65% occurring once. The sample comprised PBMCs. All receptors come from a woman aged 40 to 50 in good health. Some clones in this sample may be carry-over from other donors' samples.

On this clone itself: This likely traces to a read error, being one base from a far larger clone. V is TRBV5-1 and J is TRBJ1-2; D is possibly TRBD1 (5 bases). The CDR3 is 14 amino acids. The germline V gene encodes CDR1 SGHRS and CDR2 YFSETQ. CDR3 protein: CASILGTSHDGYTF. The CDR3 DNA follows: TGCGCCAGCATCTTGGGGACCTCACATGATGGCTACACCTTC.

The chain couples TRBV5-1 to TRBJ2-3; D is perhaps TRBD1 (6 bases). Between the trimmed V and J ends, which lost 2 bases and 4 bases, there was a span of 14 bases. This CDR3 comprises 15 residues. Germline-derived CDR1 and CDR2 are SGHRS and YFSETQ. The CDR3 is CASSFTGTNADTQYF. CDR3 DNA: TGCGCCAGCAGCTTCACCGGGACAAACGCAGATACGCAGTATTTT.

The chain carries TRBV29-1 and TRBJ2-2; D not certain. The CDR3 extends over 12 amino acids. Between the trimmed V and J ends, which lost 7 bases and 5 bases, there was a span of 11 bases. CDR1 and CDR2 (germline): SQVTM, ANQGSEA. The CDR3 region is CSARVGTGELFF. CDR3 nucleotide sequence: TGCAGCGCCCGGGTAGGGACCGGGGAGCTGTTTTTT.

The rearrangement uses TRBV29-1 and TRBJ2-5; no firm D call. Germline CDR1 SQVTM, CDR2 ANQGSEA. This CDR3 region has 10 residues. V was trimmed by 4 bases and J by 8 bases, leaving 8 bases between them. In DNA, the CDR3 is TGCAGCGTTGGTTCTAGTACCCAGTACTTC. As protein: CSVGSSTQYF.

The V and J genes are TRBV11-2 and TRBJ1-2; 7 bases match TRBD1. CDR1 SGHAT and CDR2 FQNNGV come from the germline V gene. The V and J ends lost 5 bases and 5 bases, in that order; junction bases with no gene match: 5. This CDR3 region has 13 residues. DNA for the CDR3: TGTGCCAGCAGCCCGGGGACAGCTTATGGCTACACCTTC. Its protein is CASSPGTAYGYTF.